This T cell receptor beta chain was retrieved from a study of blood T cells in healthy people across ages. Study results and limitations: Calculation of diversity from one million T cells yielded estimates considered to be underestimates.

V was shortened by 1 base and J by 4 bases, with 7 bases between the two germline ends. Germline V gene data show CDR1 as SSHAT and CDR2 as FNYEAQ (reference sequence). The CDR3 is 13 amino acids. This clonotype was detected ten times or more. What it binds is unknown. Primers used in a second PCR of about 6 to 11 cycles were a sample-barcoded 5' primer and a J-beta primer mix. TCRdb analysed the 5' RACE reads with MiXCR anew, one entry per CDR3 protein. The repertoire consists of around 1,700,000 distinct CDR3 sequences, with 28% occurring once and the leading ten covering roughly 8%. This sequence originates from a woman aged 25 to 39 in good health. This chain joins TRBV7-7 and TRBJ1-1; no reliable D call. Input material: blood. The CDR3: CASSLDAGTEAFF. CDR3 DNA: TGTGCCAGCAGCTTAGATGCGGGCACTGAAGCTTTCTTT.